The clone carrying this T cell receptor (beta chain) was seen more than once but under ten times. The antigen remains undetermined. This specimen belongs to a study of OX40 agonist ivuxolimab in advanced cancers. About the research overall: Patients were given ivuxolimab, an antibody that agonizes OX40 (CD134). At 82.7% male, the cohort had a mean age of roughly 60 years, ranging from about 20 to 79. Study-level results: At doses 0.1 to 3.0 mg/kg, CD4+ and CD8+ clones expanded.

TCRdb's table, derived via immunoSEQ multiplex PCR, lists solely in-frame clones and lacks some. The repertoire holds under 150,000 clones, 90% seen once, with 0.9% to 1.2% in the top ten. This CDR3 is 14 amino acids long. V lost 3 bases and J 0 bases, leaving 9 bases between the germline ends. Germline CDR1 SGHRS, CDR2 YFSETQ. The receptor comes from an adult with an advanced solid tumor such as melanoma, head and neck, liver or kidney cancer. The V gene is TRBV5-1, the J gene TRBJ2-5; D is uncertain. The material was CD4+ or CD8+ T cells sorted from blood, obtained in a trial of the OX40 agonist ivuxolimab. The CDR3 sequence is CASSSGRDQETQYF. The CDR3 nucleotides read TGCGCCAGCAGCTCTGGACGGGACCAAGAGACCCAGTACTTC.